This T cell receptor beta chain originates from a study of cytomegalovirus exposure and HLA in healthy donors. On this clone: What it binds is not known.

Germline V gives CDR1 SGHRS, CDR2 YFSETQ. This CDR3 is built from 13 residues. V lost 5 bases, J lost 7 bases, and 4 bases stayed unmatched. General study results and limits: Later on, analysis showed that most CMV-associated TCR beta chains appeared to be HLA-restricted. In a later analysis, parvovirus B19, influenza, CMV and Epstein-Barr virus appeared linked to several top co-occurrence clusters.

PCR primers comprised 60 Vbeta and 13 Jbeta primers. Sequencing was performed with immunoSEQ multiplex PCR; in TCRdb, only in-frame clones are kept and a portion is missing. Counted here are about 140,000 clones, 60% to 85% occurring once; the ten biggest clones make up less than 1.5%. The sample was PBMCs. The clonotype was recovered from a male donor in good health and CMV-seropositive. V gene TRBV5-1 combines with J gene TRBJ2-1, with 9 bases lining up with TRBD1. This chain's CDR3 is CASSSGQGNEQFF. Here the CDR3 DNA reads TGCGCCAGCAGTTCCGGACAGGGGAATGAGCAGTTCTTC.